This TCR beta chain was documented in a study of persistence of HIV-infected CD4 T cells (dated by TCRdb to about 2020). About the investigation overall: The study isolated CMV- and HIV-1 Gag-responding CD4+ T cells from ART-treated individuals to examine antigen-driven clonal expansion of HIV-1-infected cells. The TCR cluster analysis across participants included roughly 8 participants for CMV and over 5 participants for Gag. Apart from a couple of participants who underwent leukapheresis at a single time point, peripheral blood samples of up to about 180 mL were collected from participants at multiple time points. The median time participants had been on suppressive ART was about eight years. Proviral sequencing was used to assess clonality among infected cells, whereas TCRbeta sequencing gauged the clonality of all cells within each sorted population.

To note about this clone: Its antigen remains unidentified. There are no base qualities to consult, and no much larger clone falls within one base.

General conclusions and limits of the study: Because the TCR analyses were done in bulk, restricting them to just the rare CMV-responding cells that actually carried HIV-1 proviruses was not possible. Degenerate expanded CDR3beta sequences were enriched in antigen-responding cells, suggesting convergent selection of CD4+ responses to CMV and Gag. Only a small number of individuals took part in the study, and only a limited range of antigens was tested. Within the same sorted populations, TCR oligoclonality correlated with proviral oligoclonality. Significantly lower TCRbeta richness was observed in CMV- and Gag-responding cells than in anti-CD3/anti-CD28-responding cells, and higher oligoclonality was observed in CMV-responding cells than in CD3/CD28-stimulated and Gag-responding cells.

Cut back by 8 bases and 0 bases, the V and J ends lie 14 bases apart. CDR1 and CDR2, looked up from the germline V gene, are SNHLY and FYNNEI. Including the terminal cysteine and phenylalanine, the CDR3 comprises 15 residues. The entry retains the CDR3 DNA only, 45 bases that are in frame from base 1. Explained via the paper, the treatment or condition label denotes: suppressive antiretroviral therapy. Cells were stimulated with a pool of overlapping HIV-1 Gag 15-mer peptides at roughly 0.99 ug per peptide per mL. Memory populations depleted of antigen-responding cells were obtained by sorting nonresponding CD40L-negative CD69-negative CD45RO-high memory CD4+ T cells. Participants were HIV-1-infected adults who started suppressive ART during chronic infection. For at least 4 years, participants had undetectable plasma HIV-1 RNA, below 50 copies/mL. To be included, participants needed a CD4+ T cell count above 400 cells/uL and a positive CMV serology. Before stimulation, PBMCs were isolated using density centrifugation and then depleted of CD8+ T cells. CD8-depleted PBMCs were stimulated for 15 to 20 hours with anti-CD28/CD49d costimulation, CD40-blocking antibody and enfuvirtide to prevent new infections. Cells were sorted on a Beckman Coulter MoFlo Legacy or XDP sorter, with propidium iodide excluding dead cells. Genomic DNA was extracted with the QIAamp DNA Mini Kit for samples above one million cells, otherwise with the Quick-DNA Microprep Kit.

The immunoSEQ hsTCRB assay version 4, run in survey mode, was used to sequence TCRbeta repertoires from genomic DNA. Genomic DNA was diluted to 8.5 to 10 ng/uL, using up to about 1 ug per sample for TCRbeta sequencing. The source study handled its data this way. TCRbeta data analysis was done in ImmunoSeq Analyzer 3.0, and diversity was calculated on productive nucleotide rearrangements. Using the Immunarch R package, the improved Chao index served to estimate lower-bound TCR diversity and the Gini coefficient served to estimate clonality. Different nucleotide rearrangements encoding the same CDR3beta amino acid sequence were counted as distinct clonotypes. TCRbeta sequences significantly enriched in antigen-responding cells relative to anti-CD3/anti-CD28-activated cells were identified by differential abundance analysis. TCRs were clustered by predicted peptide-MHC specificity with GLIPH2, both within individual participants and across merged participant data sets. Drawn from immuneACCESS, this table holds only the in-frame rearrangements with V and J called that TCRdb kept. Clones are partly lost; checked studies trace under half to an unresolved V gene and leave the rest unexplained. For V, J and clone size, that table is used; D and trimming come from the DNA. The table for this sample lists about 60,000 clones; roughly 77% of them were counted only once. The ten most abundant clones make up 1.5% to 2% of the sample.

Sequencing was performed on CD4+ T cells sorted from PBMCs after approximately 19-hour stimulation, taken from a patient who received antiretroviral therapy. The cell subset or site label corresponds to: CD40L-CD69- CD45RO-high memory CD4 T cells not responding to Gag peptides. The clonotype comes from an adult man with HIV who was CMV-seropositive. The receptor chain draws on TRBV2 and TRBJ1-5, with TRBD1 tentatively as D gene (6 bases match). The DNA sequence is given as TGTGCCAGCTGTCGGGACACACATAGCAATCAGCCCCAGCATTTT. Its protein product is CASCRDTHSNQPQHF.